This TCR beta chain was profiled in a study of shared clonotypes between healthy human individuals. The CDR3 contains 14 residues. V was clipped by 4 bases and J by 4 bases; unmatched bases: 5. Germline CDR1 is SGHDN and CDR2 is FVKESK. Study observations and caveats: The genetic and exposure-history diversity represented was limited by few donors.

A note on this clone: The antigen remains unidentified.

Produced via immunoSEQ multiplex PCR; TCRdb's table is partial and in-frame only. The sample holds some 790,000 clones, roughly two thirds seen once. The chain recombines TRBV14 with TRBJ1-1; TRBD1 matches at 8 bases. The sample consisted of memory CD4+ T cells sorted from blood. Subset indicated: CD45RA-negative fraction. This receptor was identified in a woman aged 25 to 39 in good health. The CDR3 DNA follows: TGTGCCAGCAGCCTCCGGACAGGGATCACTGAAGCTTTCTTT. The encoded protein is CASSLRTGITEAFF.